This T cell receptor beta chain was captured by sequencing in a study of T cells after yellow fever vaccination. Study-wide results and caveats: Of the clonotypes, a small share occurred in both CD4 and CD8 compartments. Re-detected after boosting: most primary clones, 96% of CD4 and about 90% of CD8. Weaker overall, the secondary response nonetheless peaked faster (day 5 versus 15).

This clonotype was seen more than once but under ten times. Antigen: not known. Germline CDR1 is MNHEY and CDR2 is SVGEGT. With 5 bases removed from V and 2 bases from J, the gap between germline ends came to 15 bases. This CDR3 contains 15 residues. A single record per CDR3 protein comes from TCRdb applying MiXCR to the 5' RACE reads. The sample yields 600,000 to 750,000 distinct CDR3 sequences, roughly an eighth seen once. This chain links TRBV6-2 or TRBV6-3 with TRBJ2-5; perhaps TRBD1 as D (5 bases). The clonotype comes from a man under 40 who received the YFV17D yellow fever vaccine. Sequenced here: PBMCs, sampled on the day of the yellow fever booster vaccination. In DNA, the CDR3 is TGTGCCAGCAGTACGACAGACACACTACAAGAGACCCAGTACTTC. Translating it yields CASSTTDTLQETQYF.